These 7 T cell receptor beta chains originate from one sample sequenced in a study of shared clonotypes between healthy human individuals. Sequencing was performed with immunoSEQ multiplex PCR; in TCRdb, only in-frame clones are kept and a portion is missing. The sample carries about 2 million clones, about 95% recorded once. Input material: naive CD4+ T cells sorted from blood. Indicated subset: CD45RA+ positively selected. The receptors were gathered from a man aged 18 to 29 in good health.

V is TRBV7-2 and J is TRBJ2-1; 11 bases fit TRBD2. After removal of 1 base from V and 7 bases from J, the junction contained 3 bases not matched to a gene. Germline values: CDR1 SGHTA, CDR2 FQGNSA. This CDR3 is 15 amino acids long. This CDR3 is CASSLVSGRGNEQFF. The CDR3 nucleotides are TGTGCCAGCAGCTTAGTTAGCGGGAGGGGTAATGAGCAGTTCTTC.

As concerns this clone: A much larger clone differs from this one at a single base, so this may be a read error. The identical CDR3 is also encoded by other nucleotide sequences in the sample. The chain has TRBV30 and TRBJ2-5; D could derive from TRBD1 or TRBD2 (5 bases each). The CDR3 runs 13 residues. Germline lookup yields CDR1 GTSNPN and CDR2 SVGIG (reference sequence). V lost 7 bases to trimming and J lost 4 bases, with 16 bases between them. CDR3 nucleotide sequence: TGTGCCTCCCAAGGGGCCAGCGGAGAGACCCAGTACTTC. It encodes CASQGASGETQYF.

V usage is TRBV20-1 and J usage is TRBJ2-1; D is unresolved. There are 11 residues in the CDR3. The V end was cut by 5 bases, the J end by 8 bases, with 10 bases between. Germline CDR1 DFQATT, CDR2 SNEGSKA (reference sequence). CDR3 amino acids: CSALVRHEQFF. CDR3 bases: TGCAGTGCTCTAGTACGCCATGAGCAGTTCTTC.

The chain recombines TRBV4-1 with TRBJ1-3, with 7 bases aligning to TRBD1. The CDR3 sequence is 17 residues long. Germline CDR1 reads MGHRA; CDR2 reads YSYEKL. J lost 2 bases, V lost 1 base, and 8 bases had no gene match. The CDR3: CASSQVPLQGAGNTIYF. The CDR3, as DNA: TGCGCCAGCAGCCAAGTCCCACTGCAGGGGGCTGGAAACACCATATATTTT.

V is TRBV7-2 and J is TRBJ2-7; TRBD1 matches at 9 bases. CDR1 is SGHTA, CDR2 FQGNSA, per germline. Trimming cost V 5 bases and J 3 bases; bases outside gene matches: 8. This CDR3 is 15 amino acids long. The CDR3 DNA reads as TGTGCCAGCAGCACAGGGACAGGGACCTACTACGAGCAGTACTTC. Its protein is CASSTGTGTYYEQYF.

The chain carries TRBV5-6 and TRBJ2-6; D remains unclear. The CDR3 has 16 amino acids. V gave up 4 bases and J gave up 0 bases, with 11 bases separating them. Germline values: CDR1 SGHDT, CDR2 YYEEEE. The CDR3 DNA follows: TGTGCCAGCAGCCGATCCCAAGCCTCTGGGGCCAACGTCCTGACTTTC. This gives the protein CASSRSQASGANVLTF.

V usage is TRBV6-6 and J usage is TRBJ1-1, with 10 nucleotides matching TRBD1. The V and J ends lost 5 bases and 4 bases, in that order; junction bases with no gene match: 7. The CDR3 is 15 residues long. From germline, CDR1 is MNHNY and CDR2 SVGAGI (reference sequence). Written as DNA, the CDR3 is TGTGCCAGCAGTGATCCGGGACAGGGGACCACTGAAGCTTTCTTT. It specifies CASSDPGQGTTEAFF.